The T cell receptor beta chain under discussion was sequenced for a study of cytomegalovirus exposure and HLA in healthy donors (dated by TCRdb to the late 2010s). Background for the entire study: An earlier analysis of approximately 600 of the donors reported 250 to 300 Gb of sequence data and 117 million unique TCR beta sequences from approximately 180 million T cells. Around 300 gigabases of sequencing data and approximately 85 million unique TCR sequences were included in an early release covering roughly 600 HLA-typed donors. Among the roughly 390 genotyped donors, 75% to 90% belonged to the genetic ancestry cluster associated with self-reported Caucasian donors. The study aimed to test whether cataloging public T cell receptors could reveal signatures of past pathogen exposure. Using immunosequencing, the study profiled T cell repertoires from 550 to 750 subjects and related those repertoires to cytomegalovirus serostatus. Besides the first cohort of 500 to 700 subjects, a separate validation cohort made up of roughly 130 different subjects was used. To predict cytomegalovirus infection status, the study combined high-throughput TCR immunosequencing, statistical association of individual TCRs with disease status, and machine learning. A later analysis re-examined previously published TCR beta repertoires from about 700 donors and added high-resolution HLA genotyping to investigate patterns of TCR occurrence. Rather than drawing on any new phenotypic data, the later analysis identified candidate immune exposures from TCR beta sequences and the way those sequences occurred across donors. In an earlier analysis of 550 to 700 of the donors, high-throughput TCR beta sequencing was used to judge whether each TCR beta V gene segment behaved as functional or pseudogenic. Donor age, sex, ethnicity and CMV serostatus were compiled together with the repertoire data. Genome-wide SNP genotypes for about 65% of the roughly 670 donors were used in a later genetic analysis, which treated that subset as a discovery cohort. All discovery cohort repertoires had been generated using a single sequencing platform. HLA typing covered class I and class II loci at four-digit resolution. The number of donors typed differed by locus, with 629-630 for A, B, C, DRB1 and DQB1, about 500 for DQA1, 600 to 610 for DPA1, and approximately 470 for DPB1. Five DR-DQ haplotypes were treated as single units for association and clustering because of strong linkage in the cohort. Among over 350 genotyped donors of the cohort, an average of roughly 240,000 unique TCR beta nucleotide sequences were sequenced per donor, 15% to 20% of them non-productive.

The library was obtained by the immunoSEQ multiplex PCR assay. For the multiplex PCR, a mixture combining 60 forward primers for TCR Vbeta segments and 13 reverse primers for TCR Jbeta segments was used. Amplification of the CDR3 region of rearranged TCR beta genes was performed with a multiplex PCR assay on genomic DNA. The amplified TCR beta libraries were sequenced on the Illumina HiSeq System as 87-base-pair reads. The source study handled its data this way. A later analysis tallied 80 million to 95 million unique TCR beta chains across the 666 repertoires, and around 12 million of those chains were shared by two or more donors. A nearest-neighbor algorithm error-corrected the raw reads and collapsed the reads into unique sequences, merging closely related sequences to remove PCR and sequencing errors. Alignment of CDR3 sequences to IMGT reference sequences was used to assign V, D and J gene segments. Each retained sequence needed at least a six-nucleotide match to both a V gene segment and a J gene segment. A rearrangement counted as productive if the CDR3 had no stop codons and remained in frame with V and J, and every other rearrangement counted as non-productive. CDR3 was defined according to IMGT convention as the region running from the second conserved V-encoded cysteine to the conserved J-encoded phenylalanine. The earlier analysis of about 590 of the donors excluded sequences that lacked an unambiguous match to a single V gene segment. An earlier analysis of approximately 590 of the donors classified V segments as functional when productive rearrangements were above 56.7% and as segregating when the standard deviation between donors was above 5%. A statistical classification framework was built for diagnosing cytomegalovirus status from the catalog of TCR beta chain sequences. V and J gene assignment, in a later analysis, came from comparing TCR nucleotide sequences with IMGT/GENE-DB human TR gene sequences. In a later analysis, CDR3 sequences and most-parsimonious VDJ recombination scenarios were assigned using the TCRdist pipeline. In a later analysis, every TCR beta chain was defined by the combination of its CDR3 amino acid sequence and its V-gene family, and reads without a unique V-gene family were dropped. In a later analysis, 500 to 700 highly shared, low-generation-probability nucleotide sequences were removed to address suspected cross-contamination and a sequencing artifact. In a later analysis, a clonal expansion index for each public chain was calculated from normalized within-repertoire ranks of inferred template counts. In a later analysis, generation probabilities were computed using a VDJ recombination model fitted to out-of-frame rearrangements, and the results were checked against IGoR. A later analysis scored TCR-TCR, TCR-HLA and TCR-CMV co-occurrence with hypergeometric tests, applying a repertoire-size bias correction to TCR pairs. To estimate false discovery rates, a later analysis permuted the HLA or CMV assignments 20 times. A later analysis grouped co-occurring TCRs with DBSCAN, adding TCRdist sequence similarity when clustering within HLA-allele-positive subsets. Co-occurrence clustering excluded repertoires with fewer than 30,000 or more than 120,000 public chains, plus five with anomalous nucleotide sharing. Imported from immuneACCESS, the table was reduced by TCRdb to in-frame sequences with V and J called. These copies leave out some clones; in studies compared against another copy, an unresolved V gene accounts for under half, and the cause of the remainder is not known. V, J and clone size reflect that table, while D and trimming were determined from the DNA. The sample has under 200,000 clones on record, around 81% of them singletons. Together, the top ten hold around 2.1% of the sample.

Overall results and qualifications from the work: The 87-base-pair reads could not distinguish some IMGT-functional V segments, including TRBV6-2 and TRBV6-3, so those segments were excluded. In a later genetic analysis, a missense DCLRE1C variant was associated with V-gene and J-gene trimming of TCR beta chains, and the association was replicated in an independent cohort. Immune exposure information for the cohort was limited to CMV serostatus. The classifier was reported to diagnose cytomegalovirus status with high specificity and sensitivity in both the original and validation cohorts. In an earlier analysis of roughly 500 of the donors, most TCR beta V segments appeared in productive rearrangements about 90% or about 30% of the time, broadly matching IMGT annotations. Most TCR sequences were observed very rarely across donors, whereas some public TCRs were present in many individuals. Linkage disequilibrium might explain the correlated functional status among segregating V segments, but an unknown experimental factor could not be excluded. A later analysis associated about 17,000 TCR beta sequences with specific HLA alleles at a false discovery rate of 0.05. This cohort had only TCR beta chains sequenced, and the lack of alpha or paired-chain data limited which features could be detected. Compared with the approximately 700-donor mean, donors in an Asian-associated ancestry cluster had fewer N-insertions in productive TCRs, according to a later genetic analysis. Seventeen rarely observed V segments, including chromosome 9 orphons, were excluded from the earlier analysis of some 590 of the donors because counts were too low. The presence/absence analyses assumed that sequencing depth was roughly uniform across donors, and that assumption may not be true. A later analysis found that TCR association rates varied across HLA loci, with DRB1 alleles showing the most associated TCRs and HLA-C alleles the fewest. HLA typing was unavailable for some donors at each locus, so association tests used only the typed subset. Several of the top co-occurrence clusters appeared to be linked to parvovirus B19, influenza, CMV and Epstein-Barr virus, according to a later analysis. According to the authors, the approach could potentially be generalized to other disease states and immunological phenotypes. A later analysis found that HLA-associated TCR beta chains were more clonally expanded and had lower generation probabilities than equally common non-associated chains. Strong co-occurrence of HLA alleles, especially DR and DQ, made assigning TCR associations to individual alleles difficult. Most CMV-associated TCR beta chains appeared to be HLA-restricted in a later analysis, and the HLA associations seemed to be driven largely by CMV exposure. A further reported finding was that TCR beta sequences accurately predicted the HLA-A and HLA-B alleles for most subjects in the first cohort. A few of the identified cytomegalovirus-associated TCR beta chains were confirmed in vitro to be specific for cytomegalovirus antigens. The study listed 150 to 200 TCR beta chains as associated with cytomegalovirus. The sequencing pipeline was judged likely to have produced a cluster of highly shared sequence variants as a technical artifact.

Its CDR3 holds 15 amino acids, cysteine through phenylalanine. Only the CDR3 part of the read is kept: 45 bases, read in frame from the first base. CDR1 MNHEY and CDR2 SVGAGI were looked up in the germline V gene. V and J are truncated by 4 bases and 3 bases respectively, leaving an intervening sequence of 15 bases. The cohort comprised 710 or so healthy bone marrow donors. At the time of sampling, every cohort member was nominally healthy, though immune exposures that went unrecorded were likely present. The donor was CMV seropositive and belonged to the group of 250 to 300 seropositive cohort members. A peripheral blood sample was collected from each donor, and TCR beta sequencing was performed on peripheral blood mononuclear cells. Genomic DNA was extracted from the blood cell samples with the Qiagen DNeasy Blood Extraction Kit. As for this clone: Its recognized antigen is unknown. There are no base qualities to consult, and no much larger clone falls within one base.

Sample: PBMCs. The rearrangement joined TRBV6-5 to TRBJ1-2; perhaps TRBD1 is the D gene, with 6 bases matching. This clonotype was obtained from a woman aged 18-30 years in good health and CMV-seropositive. For the CDR3, the sequence is CASSSLDTGYYGYTF. The bases are TGTGCCAGCAGTTCGCTCGACACAGGGTACTATGGCTACACCTTC.